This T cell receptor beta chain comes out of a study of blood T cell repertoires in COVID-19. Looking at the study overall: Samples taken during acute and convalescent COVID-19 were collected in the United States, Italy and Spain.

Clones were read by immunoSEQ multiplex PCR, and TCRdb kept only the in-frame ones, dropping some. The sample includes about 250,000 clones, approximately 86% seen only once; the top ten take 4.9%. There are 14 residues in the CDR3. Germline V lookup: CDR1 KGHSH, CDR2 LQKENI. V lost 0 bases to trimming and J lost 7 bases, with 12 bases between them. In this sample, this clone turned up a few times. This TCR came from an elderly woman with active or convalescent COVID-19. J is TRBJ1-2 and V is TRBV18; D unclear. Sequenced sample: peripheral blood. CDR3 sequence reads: CASSPPTGTSGYTF. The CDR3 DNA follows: TGTGCCAGCTCACCACCCACCGGTACGAGTGGCTACACCTTC. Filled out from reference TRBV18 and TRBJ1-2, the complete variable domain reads NAGVMQNPRHLVRRRGQEARLRCSPMKGHSHVYWYRQLPEEGLKFMVYLQKENIIDESGMPKERFSAEFPKEGPSILRIQQVVRGDSAAYFCASSPPTGTSGYTFGSGTRLTVV.